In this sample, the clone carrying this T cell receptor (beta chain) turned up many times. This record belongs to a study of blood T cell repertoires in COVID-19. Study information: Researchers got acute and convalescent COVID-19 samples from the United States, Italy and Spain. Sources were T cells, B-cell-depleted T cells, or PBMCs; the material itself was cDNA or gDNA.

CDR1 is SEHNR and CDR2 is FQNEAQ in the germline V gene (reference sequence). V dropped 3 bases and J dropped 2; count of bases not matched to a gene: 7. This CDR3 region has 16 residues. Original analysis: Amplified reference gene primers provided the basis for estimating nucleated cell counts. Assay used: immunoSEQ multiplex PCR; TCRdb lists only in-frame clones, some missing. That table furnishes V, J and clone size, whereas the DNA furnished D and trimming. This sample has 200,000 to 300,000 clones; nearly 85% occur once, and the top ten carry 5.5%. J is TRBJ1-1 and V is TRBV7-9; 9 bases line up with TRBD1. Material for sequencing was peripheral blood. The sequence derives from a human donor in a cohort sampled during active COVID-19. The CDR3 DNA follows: TGTGCCAGCAGCTTGGGACAGGGAAACTTCAACACTGAAGCTTTCTTT. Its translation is CASSLGQGNFNTEAFF. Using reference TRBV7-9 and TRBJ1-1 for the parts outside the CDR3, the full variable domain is DTGVSQNPRHKITKRGQNVTFRCDPISEHNRLYWYRQTLGQGPEFLTYFQNEAQLEKSRLLSDRFSAERPKGSFSTLEIQRTEQGDSAMYLCASSLGQGNFNTEAFFGQGTRLTVV.